The clone carrying this T cell receptor beta chain was observed a single time. The data are from a study of blood T cell repertoires in COVID-19. Original methodology: Amplification of reference gene primers provided the estimated nucleated cell counts. Some clones are missing from TCRdb's copy, which holds only in-frame ones; the method was immunoSEQ multiplex PCR. The DNA was the basis for D and trimming; V, J and clone size are from that table. The sample shows a few hundred thousand clones, around 84% of them seen only once. The CDR3 runs to 13 residues. Between the trimmed V and J ends, which lost 3 bases and 2 bases, there was a span of 5 bases. The germline V gene has CDR1 LGHDT and CDR2 YNNKEL (reference sequence).

The chain uses TRBV3-1 (or the pseudogene TRBV3-2) and TRBJ2-1; no firm D call. Material for sequencing was PBMCs or T cells enriched from blood (not recorded which). This TCR was recovered from a woman between 45 and 65 years old who had been exposed to COVID-19. The CDR3 loop reads CASSQETYNEQFF. CDR3 DNA: TGTGCCAGCAGCCAGGAGACCTACAATGAGCAGTTCTTC.